This T cell receptor beta chain was obtained from a study of cytomegalovirus exposure and HLA in healthy donors (dated by TCRdb to between 2016 and 2019). As for the study more broadly: An earlier analysis of 587 of the donors reported approximately 300 Gb of sequence data and approximately 110 million unique TCR beta sequences from some 180 million T cells. In an earlier analysis of a few hundred of the donors, high-throughput TCR beta sequencing was used to judge whether each TCR beta V gene segment behaved as functional or pseudogenic. HLA typing covered class I and class II loci at four-digit resolution. The number of donors typed differed by locus, with about 629-630 for A, B, C, DRB1 and DQB1, more than 500 for DQA1, 600 to 610 for DPA1, and 450 to 480 for DPB1. High-throughput TCR immunosequencing, statistical association of individual TCRs with disease status, and machine learning were combined to predict cytomegalovirus infection status. Among some 400 genotyped donors of the cohort, an average of approximately 240,000 unique TCR beta nucleotide sequences were sequenced per donor, about a sixth of them non-productive. All discovery cohort repertoires had been generated using a single sequencing platform. In the later analysis, no new phenotypic data were used to find candidate immune exposures; instead, reliance was placed on TCR beta sequences and their occurrence across donors. The study used immunosequencing to profile the T cell repertoires of approximately 630 subjects and linked those repertoires to cytomegalovirus serostatus. In addition to the first cohort of 666 subjects, a separate validation cohort of approximately 130 different subjects was used. Because of strong linkage in the cohort, a few DR-DQ haplotypes were treated as single units for association and clustering. Donor age, sex, ethnicity and CMV serostatus were compiled alongside the repertoire data. An early release that covered fewer than 750 HLA-typed donors contained approximately 300 gigabases of sequencing data and 65 million to 100 million unique TCR sequences. The study was designed to test whether signatures of past pathogen exposure could be identified by cataloging public T cell receptors. Of the roughly 390 genotyped donors, approximately 83% fell in the genetic ancestry cluster associated with self-reported Caucasian donors. Genome-wide SNP genotypes for about 65% of the roughly 670 donors were used in a later genetic analysis, which treated that subset as a discovery cohort. A later analysis re-examined previously published TCR beta repertoires from more than 550 donors and added high-resolution HLA genotyping to investigate patterns of TCR occurrence.

In total, roughly 670 healthy bone marrow donors made up the cohort. All cohort members were sampled while nominally healthy, although unrecorded immune exposures were likely present. The donor tested CMV seropositive and was one of the 289 seropositive cohort members. A peripheral blood sample was collected from each donor, and TCR beta sequencing was performed on peripheral blood mononuclear cells. Genomic DNA extraction from the blood cell samples was performed with the Qiagen DNeasy Blood Extraction Kit. On this clone itself: Its antigen is currently not known.

Beyond this particular receptor, the publication reports: According to a later analysis, TCR association rates differed among HLA loci, with DRB1 alleles showing the most associated TCRs and HLA-C alleles showing the fewest. Because counts were too low, about 15 rarely observed V segments, including chromosome 9 orphons, were left out of the earlier analysis of some 600 of the donors. In an earlier analysis of 587 of the donors, most TCR beta V segments appeared in productive rearrangements about 87% or about 30% of the time, broadly matching IMGT annotations. Because HLA typing was unavailable for some donors at each locus, only the typed subset was used in association tests. When HLA alleles, especially DR and DQ, strongly co-occurred, TCR associations were difficult to assign to individual alleles. The study listed approximately 150 TCR beta chains as associated with cytomegalovirus. The only immune exposure information available for the cohort was CMV serostatus. Correlated functional status among segregating V segments might reflect linkage disequilibrium, but an unknown experimental factor could not be ruled out. According to the authors, the approach could potentially be generalized to other disease states and immunological phenotypes. According to a later analysis, most CMV-associated TCR beta chains appeared to be HLA-restricted, and the HLA associations seemed to be driven largely by CMV exposure. Compared with the 666-donor mean, donors in an Asian-associated ancestry cluster had fewer N-insertions in productive TCRs, according to a later genetic analysis. Because the 87-base-pair reads could not distinguish some IMGT-functional V segments, including TRBV6-2 and TRBV6-3, those segments were excluded. This cohort had only TCR beta chains sequenced, and the lack of alpha or paired-chain data limited which features could be detected. A group of highly shared sequence variants was considered likely to be a technical artifact of the sequencing pipeline. In vitro tests confirmed that a few of the cytomegalovirus-associated TCR beta chains recognize cytomegalovirus antigens. Several of the top co-occurrence clusters appeared to be linked to parvovirus B19, influenza, CMV and Epstein-Barr virus, according to a later analysis. Compared with equally common non-associated chains, HLA-associated TCR beta chains in a later analysis were more clonally expanded and had lower generation probabilities. In both the original and validation cohorts, the classifier was reported to diagnose cytomegalovirus status with high specificity and sensitivity. An association between a missense DCLRE1C variant and V-gene and J-gene trimming of TCR beta chains was found in a later genetic analysis and replicated in an independent cohort. Presence/absence analyses assumed roughly uniform sequencing depth across donors, an assumption that may not hold. Most TCR sequences were observed very rarely across donors, whereas some public TCRs were present in many individuals. Specific HLA alleles were associated with 15,000 to 20,000 TCR beta sequences at a false discovery rate of 0.05 in a later analysis. A further reported finding was that TCR beta sequences accurately predicted the HLA-A and HLA-B alleles for most subjects in the first cohort.

Library creation used the immunoSEQ multiplex PCR assay. For the multiplex PCR, a mixture combining 60 forward primers for TCR Vbeta segments and 13 reverse primers for TCR Jbeta segments was used. Amplification of the CDR3 region of rearranged TCR beta genes was performed with a multiplex PCR assay on genomic DNA. The amplified TCR beta libraries were sequenced on the Illumina HiSeq System as 87-base-pair reads. In the authors' own workflow: In a later analysis, 77 million or so unique TCR beta chains were counted across the 666 repertoires, and roughly 11 million of these chains were shared by at least two donors. To remove PCR and sequencing errors, raw reads were error-corrected and collapsed into unique sequences using a nearest-neighbor algorithm that merged closely related sequences. CDR3 sequences were aligned to IMGT reference sequences to assign V, D and J gene segments. For a sequence to be retained, a match of at least six nucleotides to both a V gene segment and a J gene segment was required. Rearrangements were called productive when the CDR3 lacked stop codons and stayed in frame with V and J; all others were non-productive. CDR3 was defined according to IMGT convention as the region running from the second conserved V-encoded cysteine to the conserved J-encoded phenylalanine. The earlier analysis of about 590 of the donors excluded sequences that lacked an unambiguous match to a single V gene segment. In an earlier analysis of more than 500 of the donors, a V segment was called functional when productive rearrangements were above 56.7%, and segregating when the standard deviation between donors exceeded 5%. To diagnose cytomegalovirus status from the catalog of TCR beta chain sequences, a statistical classification framework was built. In a later analysis, V and J genes were assigned by comparing TCR nucleotide sequences against IMGT/GENE-DB human TR gene sequences. Using the TCRdist pipeline, a later analysis assigned CDR3 sequences along with most-parsimonious VDJ recombination scenarios. A later analysis defined each TCR beta chain by its CDR3 amino acid sequence plus V-gene family, and excluded reads lacking a unique V-gene family. In a later analysis, around 650 highly shared, low-generation-probability nucleotide sequences were removed to address suspected cross-contamination and a sequencing artifact. A later analysis calculated a clonal expansion index for each public chain from normalized within-repertoire ranks of inferred template counts. Generation probabilities in a later analysis came from a VDJ recombination model fitted to out-of-frame rearrangements, and those results were checked against IGoR. Hypergeometric tests were used in a later analysis to score TCR-TCR, TCR-HLA and TCR-CMV co-occurrence, with a repertoire-size bias correction applied to the TCR pairs. To estimate false discovery rates, a later analysis permuted the HLA or CMV assignments 20 times. A later analysis grouped co-occurring TCRs with DBSCAN, adding TCRdist sequence similarity when clustering within HLA-allele-positive subsets. Repertoires with fewer than 30,000 or more than 120,000 public chains were left out of co-occurrence clustering, as were a handful of repertoires with anomalous nucleotide sharing. Entries here come from immuneACCESS through TCRdb and include only in-frame sequences with V and J called. Some clones fail to appear in such tables; in the studies checked, an unresolved V gene covers under half of the shortfall, and the cause of the remainder is unknown. V and J calls and clone size are copied from that table; D and trimming were computed from the DNA. This sample's clone table shows around 110,000 clones. Clones ranked in the top ten supply 6.8% of the sample.

Trimming removed 6 bases from V and 5 bases from J, leaving 18 bases between the germline ends. The CDR3 covers 15 residues, taking in both the cysteine and the phenylalanine. The only DNA kept is the CDR3, 45 bases in frame from the first base. From a lookup of the germline V gene (reference sequence), CDR1 and CDR2 are LNHNV and YYDKDF. Sequences were obtained from PBMCs. The receptor chain draws on TRBV15 and TRBJ2-3; the D region possibly corresponds to TRBD2 (5 bases align). The source is a man aged 40-55 years in good health and CMV-seropositive. The CDR3 loop reads CATSFHGGGEDTQYF. In nucleotide form, the sequence is TGTGCCACCAGTTTCCATGGCGGAGGAGAAGATACGCAGTATTTT. With all but the CDR3 taken from the reference TRBV15 and TRBJ2-3 genes, the full variable domain is: DAMVIQNPRYQVTQFGKPVTLSCSQTLNHNVMYWYQQKSSQAPKLLFHYYDKDFNNEADTPDNFQSRRPNTSFCFLDIRSPGLGDTAMYLCATSFHGGGEDTQYFGPGTRLTVL.